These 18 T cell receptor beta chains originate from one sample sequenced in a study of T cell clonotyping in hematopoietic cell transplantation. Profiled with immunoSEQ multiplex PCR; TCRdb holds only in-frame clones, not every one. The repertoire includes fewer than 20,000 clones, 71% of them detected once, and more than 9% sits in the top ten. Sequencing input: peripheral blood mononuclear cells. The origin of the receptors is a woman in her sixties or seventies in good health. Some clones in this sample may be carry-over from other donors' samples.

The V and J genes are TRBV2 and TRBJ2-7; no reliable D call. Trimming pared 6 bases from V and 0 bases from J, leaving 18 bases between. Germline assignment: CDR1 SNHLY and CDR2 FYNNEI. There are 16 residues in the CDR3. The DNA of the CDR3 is TGTGCCAGCAGCGCCTCTGACATCCGCAACTCCTACGAGCAGTACTTC. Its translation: CASSASDIRNSYEQYF.

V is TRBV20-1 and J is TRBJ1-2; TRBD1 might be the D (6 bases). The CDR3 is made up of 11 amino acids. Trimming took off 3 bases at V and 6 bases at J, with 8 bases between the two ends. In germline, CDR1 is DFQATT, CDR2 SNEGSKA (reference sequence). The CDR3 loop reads CSARAGDGYTF. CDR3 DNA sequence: TGCAGTGCTAGGGCAGGGGATGGCTACACCTTC.

Here the CDR3 reads CAWSVRNTRRNSNQPQHF. In DNA form, the CDR3 reads TGTGCCTGGAGTGTACGTAACACCCGGCGGAATAGCAATCAGCCCCAGCATTTT. This rearrangement joins TRBV30 to TRBJ1-5, with D unresolved. There are 18 residues in the CDR3. CDR1 is GTSNPN and CDR2 is SVGIG in the germline V gene (reference sequence). The V and J ends lost 0 bases and 0 bases respectively, with 18 bases between them. Filled out from reference TRBV30 and TRBJ1-5, the complete variable domain reads SQTIHQWPATLVQPVGSPLSLECTVEGTSNPNLYWYRQAAGRGLQLLFYSVGIGQISSEVPQNLSASRPQDRQFILSSKKLLLSDSGFYLCAWSVRNTRRNSNQPQHFGDGTRLSIL.

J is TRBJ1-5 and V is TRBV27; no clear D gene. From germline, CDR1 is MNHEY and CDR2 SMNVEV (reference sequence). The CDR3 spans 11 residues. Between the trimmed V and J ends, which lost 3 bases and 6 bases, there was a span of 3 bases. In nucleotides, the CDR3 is TGTGCCAGCAGTTTTCCTCAGCCCCAGCATTTT. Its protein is CASSFPQPQHF.

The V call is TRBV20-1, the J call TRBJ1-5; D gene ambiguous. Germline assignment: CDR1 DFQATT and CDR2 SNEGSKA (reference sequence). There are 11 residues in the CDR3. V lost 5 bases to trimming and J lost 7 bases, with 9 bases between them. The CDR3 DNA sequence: TGCAGTGCTTCCAACAACCAGCCCCAGCATTTT. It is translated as CSASNNQPQHF.

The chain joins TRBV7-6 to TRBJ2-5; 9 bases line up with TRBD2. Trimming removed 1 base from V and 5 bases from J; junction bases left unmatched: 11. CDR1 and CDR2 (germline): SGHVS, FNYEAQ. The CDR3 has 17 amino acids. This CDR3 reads CASSLGGGSGGFETQYF. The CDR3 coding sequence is TGTGCCAGCAGCTTAGGAGGGGGTAGCGGGGGCTTTGAGACCCAGTACTTC.

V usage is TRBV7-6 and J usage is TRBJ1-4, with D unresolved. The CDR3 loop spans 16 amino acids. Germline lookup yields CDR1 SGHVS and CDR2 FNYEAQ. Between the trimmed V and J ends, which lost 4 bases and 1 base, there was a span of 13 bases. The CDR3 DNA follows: TGTGCCAGCAGCTATACGCCAAGACGAACTAATGAAAAACTGTTTTTT. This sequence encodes CASSYTPRRTNEKLFF.

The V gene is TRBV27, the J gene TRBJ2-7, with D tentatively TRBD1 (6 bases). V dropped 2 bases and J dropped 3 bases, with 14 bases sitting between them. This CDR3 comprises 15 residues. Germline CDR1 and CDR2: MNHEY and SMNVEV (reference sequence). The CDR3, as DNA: TGTGCCAGCAGTTTAAGTTCTGGGGGCAGCTACGAGCAGTACTTC. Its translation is CASSLSSGGSYEQYF.

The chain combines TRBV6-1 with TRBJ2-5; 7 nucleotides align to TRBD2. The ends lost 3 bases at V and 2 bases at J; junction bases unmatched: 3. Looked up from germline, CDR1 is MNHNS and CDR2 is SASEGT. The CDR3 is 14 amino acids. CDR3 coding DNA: TGTGCCAGCAGTGACTGGCGGGGGCAAGAGACCCAGTACTTC. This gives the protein CASSDWRGQETQYF.

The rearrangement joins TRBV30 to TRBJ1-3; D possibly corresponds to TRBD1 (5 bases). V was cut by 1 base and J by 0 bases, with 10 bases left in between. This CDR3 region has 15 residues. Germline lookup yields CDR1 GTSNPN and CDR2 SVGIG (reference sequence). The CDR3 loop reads CAWSDWGGSGNTIYF. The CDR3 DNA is TGTGCCTGGAGTGATTGGGGGGGCTCTGGAAACACCATATATTTT.

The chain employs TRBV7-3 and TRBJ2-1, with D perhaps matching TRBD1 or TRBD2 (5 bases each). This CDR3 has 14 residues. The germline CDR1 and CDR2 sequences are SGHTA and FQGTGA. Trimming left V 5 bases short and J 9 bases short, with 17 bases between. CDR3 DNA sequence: TGTGCCAGCAGCGCAACCCGGGACCCTCCTGAGCAGTTCTTC. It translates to CASSATRDPPEQFF.

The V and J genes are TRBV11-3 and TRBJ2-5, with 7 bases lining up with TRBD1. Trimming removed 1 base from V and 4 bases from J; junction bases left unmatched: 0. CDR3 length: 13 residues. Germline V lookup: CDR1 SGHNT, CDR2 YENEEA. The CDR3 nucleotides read TGTGCCAGCAGCTTAGGACAGGGAGAGACCCAGTACTTC. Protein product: CASSLGQGETQYF.

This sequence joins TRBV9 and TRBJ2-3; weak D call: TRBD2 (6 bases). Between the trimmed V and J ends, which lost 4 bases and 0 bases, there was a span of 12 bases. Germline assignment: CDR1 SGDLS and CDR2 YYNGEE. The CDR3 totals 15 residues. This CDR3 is CASSWGVGSTDTQYF. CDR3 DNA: TGTGCCAGCAGCTGGGGGGTAGGTAGCACAGATACGCAGTATTTT. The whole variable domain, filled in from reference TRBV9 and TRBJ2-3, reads DSGVTQTPKHLITATGQRVTLRCSPRSGDLSVYWYQQSLDQGLQFLIQYYNGEERAKGNILERFSAQQFPDLHSELNLSSLELGDSALYFCASSWGVGSTDTQYFGPGTRLTVL.

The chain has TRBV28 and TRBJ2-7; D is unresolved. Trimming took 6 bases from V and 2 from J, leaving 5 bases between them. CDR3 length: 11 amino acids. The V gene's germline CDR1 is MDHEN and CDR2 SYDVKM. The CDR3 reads CASSRTYEQYF. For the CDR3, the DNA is TGTGCCAGCAGCCGGACCTACGAGCAGTACTTC.

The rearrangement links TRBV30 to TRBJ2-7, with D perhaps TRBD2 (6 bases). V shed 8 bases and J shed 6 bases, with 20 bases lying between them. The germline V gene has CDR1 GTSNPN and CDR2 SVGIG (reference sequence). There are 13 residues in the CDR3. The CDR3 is CAGGGDPWGEQYF. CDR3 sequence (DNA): TGTGCCGGAGGCGGGGACCCATGGGGCGAGCAGTACTTC.

This chain's CDR3 is CASKLRGKVYGYTF. The CDR3 DNA sequence: TGTGCCAGCAAACTCAGGGGGAAGGTCTATGGCTACACCTTC. This chain uses TRBV6-5 with TRBJ1-2; TRBD1 matches 7 bases. CDR1 and CDR2 from the germline V gene are MNHEY and SVGAGI. The CDR3 consists of 14 residues. V lost 7 bases to trimming and J lost 4 bases; unmatched junction nucleotides: 9.

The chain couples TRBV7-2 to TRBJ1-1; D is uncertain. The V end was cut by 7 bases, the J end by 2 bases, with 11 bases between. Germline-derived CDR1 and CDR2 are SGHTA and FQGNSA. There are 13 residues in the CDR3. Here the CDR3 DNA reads TGTGCCAGCACCTTGAGCGCAAACACTGAAGCTTTCTTT. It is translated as CASTLSANTEAFF.

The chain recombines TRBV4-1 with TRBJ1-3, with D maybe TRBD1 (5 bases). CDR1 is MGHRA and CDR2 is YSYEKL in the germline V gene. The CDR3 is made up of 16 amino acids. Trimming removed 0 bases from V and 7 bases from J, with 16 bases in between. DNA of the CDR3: TGCGCCAGCAGCCAAGAGGGCTTATCGAGGGGTAACACCATATATTTT. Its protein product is CASSQEGLSRGNTIYF.